Sequencing of this T cell receptor (beta chain) was carried out in a study of OX40 agonist ivuxolimab in advanced cancers. About the research overall: Every patient in dose escalation had hepatocellular carcinoma, melanoma, renal cell or head and neck cancer. Broader study findings: Low normalized T-cell clonal expansion also characterized some of the nonresponders.

Of note for this clone: The antigen is undetermined.

Collection of blood occurred at baseline, at cycle 4 day 1, and at cycle 7 day 1. Using immunoSEQ multiplex PCR, the repertoire was profiled, and TCRdb retains in-frame clones only, with some absent. Found here are some 95,000 clones, around 88% of them singletons; the top ten hold roughly 0.5%. The sequence was obtained from an adult with an advanced solid tumor such as melanoma, head and neck, liver or kidney cancer. Material: CD4+ or CD8+ T cells sorted from blood, obtained in a trial of the OX40 agonist ivuxolimab.

CDR3 residues: CASLRDRQYNEQFF. The CDR3, as DNA: TGTGCCAGTCTCCGGGACAGACAATACAATGAGCAGTTCTTC. The chain recombines TRBV18 with TRBJ2-1; 7 bases agree with TRBD1. The CDR3 has 14 residues. V was pared by 9 bases and J by 4 bases, with 9 bases of the junction left unmatched. CDR1 KGHSH and CDR2 LQKENI come from the germline V gene.